The 17 T cell receptor beta chains in this list originate from one sample, sequenced in a study of shared clonotypes between healthy human individuals. CD45RO-negative cells were positively selected for CCR7, leaving out terminally differentiated effector memory CD45RA+ cells. The repertoire was sequenced with immunoSEQ multiplex PCR; TCRdb's copy has only in-frame clones and lacks some. The sample records roughly 550,000 clones, over 95% being singletons. Specimen: naive CD8+ T cells sorted from blood. These receptors were collected from a woman aged 25 to 39 in good health.

CDR3 in DNA: TGTGCCAGCAGCTTAACTCGGACAGGGAAGACAGATACGCAGTATTTT. This encodes CASSLTRTGKTDTQYF. The V call is TRBV7-9, the J call TRBJ2-3; 8 bases match TRBD1. The ends lost 2 bases at V and 3 bases at J; junction bases unmatched: 7. The CDR3 loop spans 16 amino acids. Germline V CDR1 and CDR2: SEHNR, FQNEAQ (reference sequence).

The chain carries TRBV16 and TRBJ1-2; TRBD1 agrees at 7 bases. Germline lookup yields CDR1 KGHSY and CDR2 FQNENV. The CDR3 consists of 14 residues. The V and J ends lost 4 bases and 1 base, in that order; junction bases with no gene match: 3. The CDR3 DNA sequence: TGTGCCAGCAGCCCATGGGACAGTAACTATGGCTACACCTTC. Encoded protein: CASSPWDSNYGYTF.

V gene TRBV5-1 combines with J gene TRBJ2-2, with a weak D call TRBD2 (5 bases). From germline, CDR1 is SGHRS and CDR2 YFSETQ. V was pared by 4 bases and J by 6 bases, with 13 bases between. The CDR3 covers 14 residues. The CDR3 sequence: CASSTLGGAGELFF. The CDR3 coding sequence is TGCGCCAGCAGCACCCTAGGAGGCGCCGGGGAGCTGTTTTTT.

This chain uses TRBV5-1 with TRBJ2-1, with 10 bases identical to TRBD2. The V gene's germline CDR1 is SGHRS and CDR2 YFSETQ. V shed 0 bases and J 3 bases; nucleotides not matched to a gene: 9. The CDR3 extends over 18 amino acids. The CDR3 DNA reads TGCGCCAGCAGCTTGGAACCAGCGGGAGGGCCAATCTACAATGAGCAGTTCTTC. Amino acid sequence: CASSLEPAGGPIYNEQFF.

The chain combines TRBV13 with TRBJ2-2; D uncertain. V was pared by 3 bases and J by 8 bases, with 4 bases between. Germline V gene sequence: CDR1 PRHDT, CDR2 FYEKMQ (reference sequence). This CDR3 has 11 residues. The CDR3: CASSFKGELFF. CDR3 DNA sequence: TGTGCCAGCAGCTTCAAGGGGGAGCTGTTTTTT.

The V and J genes are TRBV9 and TRBJ2-3, with D hard to call. Trimming removed 3 bases from V and 4 bases from J, with 9 bases in between. The CDR3 is made up of 13 amino acids. The V gene's germline CDR1 is SGDLS and CDR2 YYNGEE. The CDR3: CASSEDDADTQYF. CDR3 coding DNA: TGTGCCAGCAGCGAAGACGATGCAGATACGCAGTATTTT.

The rearrangement uses TRBV4-1 and TRBJ2-5, with D unclear. The CDR3 contains 14 residues. V was pared by 0 bases and J by 3 bases, with 8 bases between. CDR1 and CDR2 from the germline V gene are MGHRA and YSYEKL. This CDR3 is CASSQEPGEETQYF. DNA of the CDR3: TGCGCCAGCAGCCAAGAACCGGGCGAAGAGACCCAGTACTTC.

This chain uses TRBV11-2 with TRBJ2-7, with 10 bases matching TRBD2. The CDR3 covers 15 residues. Per the germline V gene, CDR1 is SGHAT and CDR2 is FQNNGV. J was trimmed by 5 bases and V by 6 bases; bases with no gene match: 10. This chain's CDR3 is CASRRFLAGEDEQYF. The DNA for the CDR3 is TGTGCCAGCAGAAGGTTCCTAGCGGGAGAGGACGAGCAGTACTTC.

The V gene is TRBV9, the J gene TRBJ2-3, with 8 bases fitting TRBD1. This CDR3 is 14 amino acids long. Germline lookup yields CDR1 SGDLS and CDR2 YYNGEE. The trim removed 0 bases at V and 6 bases at J, leaving 3 bases unmatched. CDR3 protein: CASSVGTGIDTQYF. CDR3 bases: TGTGCCAGCAGCGTAGGGACAGGGATCGATACGCAGTATTTT.

The chain joins TRBV7-6 to TRBJ2-2, with 7 bases fitting TRBD2. Unmatched junction bases numbered 2, after V lost 1 base and J lost 0 bases. The germline CDR1 and CDR2 sequences are SGHVS and FNYEAQ. CDR3 length: 16 amino acids. The CDR3 sequence: CASSLELATNTGELFF. As DNA, the CDR3 is TGTGCCAGCAGCTTAGAACTAGCGACGAACACCGGGGAGCTGTTTTTT.

The gene calls are TRBV2 and TRBJ1-3; 9 positions match TRBD1. V shed 6 bases and J 0 bases; nucleotides not matched to a gene: 6. Germline-derived CDR1 and CDR2 are SNHLY and FYNNEI. The CDR3 has 16 residues. The chain's CDR3 is CASRLTGGTSGNTIYF. Written as DNA, the CDR3 is TGTGCCAGCAGACTGACAGGGGGGACCTCTGGAAACACCATATATTTT.

This clone was detected only once. The V call is TRBV28, the J call TRBJ1-5; weak D call: TRBD1 (6 bases). The CDR3 has 14 residues. Trimming left V 5 bases short and J 1 base short, with 9 bases between. The germline V gene encodes CDR1 MDHEN and CDR2 SYDVKM. CDR3 protein: CASSRTESNQPQHF. CDR3 DNA sequence: TGTGCCAGCAGTAGGACAGAGAGCAATCAGCCCCAGCATTTT.

Worth noting for this clone: This specimen includes other DNA sequences encoding the same CDR3. This chain connects TRBV5-8 to TRBJ2-7; D is perhaps TRBD2 (6 bases). This CDR3 has 13 residues. Germline lookup yields CDR1 SGHTS and CDR2 YDEGEE. V shed 2 bases and J shed 3 bases, with 9 bases lying between them. CDR3 amino acids: CASSFSGSYEQYF. CDR3 DNA sequence: TGTGCCAGCAGCTTCTCCGGGAGCTACGAGCAGTACTTC.

J is TRBJ2-1 and V is TRBV7-9, with 9 bases identical to TRBD2. V was clipped by 6 bases and J by 1 base; unmatched bases: 4. Germline V lookup: CDR1 SEHNR, CDR2 FQNEAQ (reference sequence). The CDR3 sequence is 15 residues long. CDR3 in amino acids: CASRKLAGSYNEQFF. For the CDR3, the DNA is TGTGCCAGCAGAAAACTAGCGGGTTCCTACAATGAGCAGTTCTTC.

The CDR3 loop reads CASTLAGYNEQFF. CDR3 nucleotide sequence: TGCGCCAGCACCCTAGCGGGGTACAATGAGCAGTTCTTC. V usage is TRBV5-1 and J usage is TRBJ2-1, with 9 bases fitting TRBD2. Per germline, CDR1 SGHRS and CDR2 YFSETQ. The V segment lost 6 bases and the J segment 4 bases; nucleotides outside the gene matches: 2. This CDR3 is built from 13 residues.

With regard to this clone: Additional DNA sequences in this sample encode the identical CDR3. The J gene is TRBJ1-5, the V gene TRBV7-9; no reliable D call. Germline CDR1 reads SEHNR; CDR2 reads FQNEAQ (reference sequence). Trimming stripped 1 base from V and 3 bases from J, with 7 bases between. This CDR3 spans 14 amino acids. The CDR3 reads CASSLGGTNQPQHF. DNA of the CDR3: TGTGCCAGCAGCTTAGGGGGTACCAATCAGCCCCAGCATTTT.

The genes are TRBV6-1 and TRBJ2-4; no clear D gene. With 3 bases removed from V and 1 base from J, the gap between germline ends came to 7 bases. This CDR3 has 14 residues. Germline CDR1 and CDR2: MNHNS and SASEGT. The CDR3 is CASSDPLAKNIQYF. The DNA of the CDR3 is TGTGCCAGCAGTGATCCCCTGGCCAAAAACATTCAGTACTTC.